This entry lists 5 T cell receptor beta chains sequenced from one sample in a study of blood T cells in healthy people across ages. Using a J-beta primer mix together with a sample-barcoded 5' primer, a second PCR was run for roughly 6 to 11 cycles. TCRdb independently ran MiXCR on the 5' RACE reads; one entry per CDR3 protein. Of about 1.4 million distinct CDR3 sequences detected, approximately 60% appear once; the ten largest clones hold 6.5% to 8.5%. The sequencing sample was made of blood. The receptors derive from a man younger than 30 in good health.

In the case of this clonotype: One end of the junction fails to match germline, which may point to a read error. The chain joins TRBV6-5 to TRBJ1-2; 8 positions agree with TRBD1. The CDR3 covers 17 residues. Germline CDR1 reads MNHEY; CDR2 reads SVGAGI. The CDR3 is CASSYSDRGPRNYVYTF. CDR3 in DNA: TGTGCCAGCAGTTACTCCGACAGGGGACCAAGAAACTATGTCTACACCTTC.

This clonotype has a handful of counts. The chain couples TRBV4-2 to TRBJ2-1; D possibly corresponds to TRBD2 (6 bases). The germline gives CDR1 LGHNA, CDR2 YNFKEQ. This CDR3 region has 17 residues. The V end lost 1 base, the J end lost 9 bases, and 22 bases lay between the germline ends. The CDR3, as DNA: TGTGCCAGCAGCCAAGTCGGAGGGGAAGGTCACCGGGTTGAGCAGTTCTTC. Its translation is CASSQVGGEGHRVEQFF.

V gene TRBV28 combines with J gene TRBJ2-4; no firm D call. The end of the DNA fits TRBJ2-7 better, so the J call may be wrong. The CDR3 loop spans 14 amino acids. Germline loops: CDR1 MDHEN, CDR2 SYDVKM. CDR3 bases: TGTGCCAGCAGTGCGGAGAGACCGCCCTACGAGCAGTACTTC. It is translated as CASSAERPPYEQYF.

This sequence joins TRBV27 and TRBJ2-3; D is ambiguous. The V and J ends lost 6 bases and 6 bases respectively, with 10 bases between them. Germline V gene sequence: CDR1 MNHEY, CDR2 SMNVEV (reference sequence). CDR3 length: 12 amino acids. CDR3 residues: CASRGLYDTQYF. CDR3 DNA sequence: TGTGCCAGCAGGGGGTTATACGATACGCAGTATTTT.

The chain has TRBV12-3 or TRBV12-4 and TRBJ2-1; D perhaps matches TRBD2 (6 bases). The length of the CDR3 is 13 residues. V lost 1 base and J 13 bases, leaving 14 bases between the germline ends. The CDR3 here is CASSLETRETQFF. In nucleotides, the CDR3 is TGTGCCAGCAGTTTAGAGACCCGGGAGACCCAGTTCTTC.